These T cell receptor beta chains were read from a single sample in a study of blood T cell repertoires in COVID-19. This table comes from immunoSEQ multiplex PCR, and its TCRdb copy is limited to in-frame clones, with some not included. There are approximately 130,000 clones in the sample; 70% to 80% occur only once, and roughly 7.9% lies in the top ten. Sequenced input: peripheral blood. The receptor set was obtained from a human donor in a cohort sampled during active COVID-19. CDR3s leave out the opening cysteine and the closing phenylalanine or tryptophan.

v_call: TRBV5-1; j_call: TRBJ1-1; cdr3_aa: ASSFQGSTEAF
v_call: TRBV7-9; j_call: TRBJ2-7; cdr3_aa: ASTIGGGIYEQY
v_call: TRBV5-5; j_call: TRBJ1-1; cdr3_aa: ASRPTLSTEAF
v_call: TRBV2; j_call: TRBJ1-5; cdr3_aa: ASRERGSVEQPQH
v_call: TRBV2; j_call: TRBJ1-2; cdr3_aa: ASSSTGTDYGYT
v_call: TRBV7-9; j_call: TRBJ1-4; cdr3_aa: ASSRAEGAGDNEKLF
v_call: TRBV28; j_call: TRBJ2-1; cdr3_aa: ASSLTGSYNEQF
v_call: TRBV5-4; j_call: TRBJ2-7; cdr3_aa: ASSTGPAYEQY
v_call: TRBV9; j_call: TRBJ1-2; cdr3_aa: ASSPSLQGLDGYT
v_call: TRBV5-1; j_call: TRBJ2-2; cdr3_aa: ASSHIQGPGELF